The 19 T cell receptor beta chains listed next were all sequenced from one sample in a study of T cell repertoires in cytomegalovirus infection. These receptors are not linked to any known antigen. TCRdb reprocessed the reads with MiXCR, giving one entry per CDR3 protein. This table holds hundreds of thousands of distinct CDR3 sequences, around 32% found once. The specimen was cultured CD8+ T cells from PBMCs, collected from culture after CMV antigen stimulation. These receptors came from a human donor in good health (CMV status not recorded). Some clones in this sample may be carry-over from other donors' samples.

The chain joins TRBV6-2 or TRBV6-3 to TRBJ1-3; maybe TRBD1 (5 bases). Germline V CDR1 and CDR2: MNHEY, SVGEGT. Trimming stripped 6 bases from V and 0 bases from J, with 12 bases between. There are 15 residues in the CDR3. CDR3 DNA: TGTGCCAGCAGCCTCGGGGCCTTCTCTGGAAACACCATATATTTT. Translating it yields CASSLGAFSGNTIYF.

This clonotype appeared a few times. This chain connects TRBV7-6 to TRBJ1-2, with D maybe TRBD1 (5 bases). Germline CDR1 is SGHVS and CDR2 is FNYEAQ. The CDR3 length is 13 residues. V gave up 5 bases and J gave up 9 bases, with 16 bases separating them. The CDR3 region has the DNA TGTGCCAGCAGCGCACCGGGACTTAGGAGCTACACCTTC. Residues: CASSAPGLRSYTF.

This clonotype was seen a few times. Here the CDR3 DNA reads TGTGCCAGCAGTATGGGACAGCGAGGTTACGAGCAGTACGTC. This gives the protein CASSMGQRGYEQYV. This sequence joins TRBV12-3 or TRBV12-4 and TRBJ2-7; 7 bases match TRBD1. The V gene end was trimmed by 5 bases and the J gene end by 4 bases; junction bases not matched to a gene: 8. This CDR3 is built from 14 residues.

The rearrangement uses TRBV20-1 and TRBJ1-2; D is unresolved. Trimming shortened V by 0 bases and J by 2 bases, and 13 bases separated the two germline ends. This CDR3 region has 15 residues. Germline CDR1 DFQATT, CDR2 SNEGSKA (reference sequence). Here the CDR3 reads CSARDSSSGNYGYTF. The CDR3, as DNA: TGCAGTGCTAGAGATAGTAGCAGCGGCAACTATGGCTACACCTTC.

For this clonotype: One junction end disagrees with the germline gene, perhaps due to a read error. The rearrangement uses TRBV13 and TRBJ2-3, with TRBD2 as a possible D gene (5 bases). Germline CDR1 PRHDT, CDR2 FYEKMQ (reference sequence). CDR3 size: 16 residues. Here the CDR3 DNA reads TGTGTCAGCAGCCTTACCCCAGCGGAGCGCACAGATACGCAGTATTTT. Protein: CVSSLTPAERTDTQYF.

Only a few counts were recorded for this clonotype. The V gene is TRBV6-1, the J gene TRBJ2-5; 13 nucleotides agree with TRBD2. Losses at the gene ends were 7 bases for V and 3 bases for J; bases not matched to a gene: 8. The CDR3 consists of 16 residues. CDR1 is MNHNS and CDR2 is SASEGT in the germline V gene. CDR3 loop: CASTLFGLAGEETQYF. DNA of the CDR3: TGTGCCAGCACCCTCTTTGGACTAGCGGGGGAAGAGACCCAGTACTTC.

The CDR3 DNA reads as TGTGCCAGCAGCGGGACGGGGGTCTATAATGAGCAGTTCTTC. It encodes CASSGTGVYNEQFF. The chain has TRBV7-8 and TRBJ2-1; a weak D match, TRBD2 (6 bases). V was pared by 5 bases and J by 7 bases, with 15 bases between. This CDR3 contains 14 residues. Germline V CDR1 and CDR2: SGHVS, FQNEAQ.

The V call is TRBV4-1, the J call TRBJ1-1; D is uncertain. The V gene's germline CDR1 is MGHRA and CDR2 YSYEKL. Trimming removed 1 base at V and 3 bases at J, with 12 bases between. The CDR3 sequence is 15 residues long. The CDR3 coding sequence is TGCGCCAGCAGCCAAGTTCTAGGGCCGGACACTGAAGCTTTCTTT. It specifies CASSQVLGPDTEAFF.

This clonotype was detected only a few times. This rearrangement joins TRBV11-3 to TRBJ2-7; 7 positions agree with TRBD2. The junction had 25 bases not matched to a gene; V was cut back by 5 bases and J by 3 bases. The CDR3 has 20 amino acids. Germline CDR1 SGHNT, CDR2 YENEEA. Written as DNA, the CDR3 is TGTGCCAGCAGCGGCTCCCCATGGCGGGGGAGGTTGCCAGTCCTCTACGAGCAGTACGTC. It encodes CASSGSPWRGRLPVLYEQYV.

V is TRBV20-1 and J is TRBJ2-3; 7 bases agree with TRBD1. V gave up 3 bases and J gave up 0 bases; unmatched junction bases: 6. CDR3 length: 15 residues. Germline V gene data show CDR1 as DFQATT and CDR2 as SNEGSKA (reference sequence). CDR3 in amino acids: CSARHTGVSTDTQYF. The CDR3, as DNA: TGCAGTGCTAGGCACACAGGGGTCAGCACAGATACGCAGTATTTT.

This clonotype has only a few counts. V usage is TRBV5-5 and J usage is TRBJ2-7; 9 nucleotides line up with TRBD1. With V trimmed by 0 bases and J by 4 bases, 5 bases remained unmatched. The germline V gene encodes CDR1 SGHKS and CDR2 YYEKEE (reference sequence). The CDR3 consists of 15 residues. The CDR3 spells CASSLGGTGWYEQYF. The CDR3 DNA sequence: TGTGCCAGCAGCTTGGGTGGGACAGGGTGGTACGAGCAGTACTTC.

The V and J genes are TRBV7-4 and TRBJ2-5; 7 nucleotides agree with TRBD2. This CDR3 is built from 15 residues. V shed 4 bases, J shed 3 bases, and the junction held 8 bases outside the gene matches. The germline V gene has CDR1 SGHVT and CDR2 SQSDAQ. The DNA of the CDR3 is TGTGCCAGCAGCTCATCGGCAGGGAGGGAAGAGACCCAGTACTTC. Translation: CASSSSAGREETQYF.

The V call is TRBV7-8, the J call TRBJ2-1; either TRBD1 or TRBD2 may supply D (5 bases each). V was trimmed by 4 bases and J by 4 bases, leaving 14 bases between them. Germline V gene lookup returns CDR1 SGHVS and CDR2 FQNEAQ. The CDR3 totals 15 residues. CDR3 residues: CASSSNGGTYNEQFF. CDR3 nucleotides: TGTGCCAGCAGCTCGAATGGGGGTACATACAATGAGCAGTTCTTC.

This chain links TRBV7-6 with TRBJ2-5, with a weak D call TRBD1 (5 bases). The CDR3 loop spans 14 amino acids. The germline V gene encodes CDR1 SGHVS and CDR2 FNYEAQ. V shed 6 bases and J shed 3 bases, with 14 bases lying between them. CDR3 nucleotides: TGTGCCAGCAGTCCCCGGACAACCGAAGAGACCCAGTACTTC. Translating gives CASSPRTTEETQYF. The whole variable domain, remainder taken from reference TRBV7-6 and TRBJ2-5, is GAGVSQSPRYKVTKRGQDVALRCDPISGHVSLYWYRQALGQGPEFLTYFNYEAQQDKSGLPNDRFSAERPEGSISTLTIQRTEQRDSAMYRCASSPRTTEETQYFGPGTRLLVL.

This clonotype was detected ten times or more. This rearrangement joins TRBV7-8 to TRBJ2-1; 13 nucleotides line up with TRBD2. Germline V gene data show CDR1 as SGHVS and CDR2 as FQNEAQ. V gave up 4 bases and J gave up 2 bases; unmatched junction bases: 11. The CDR3 is made up of 19 amino acids. The CDR3 region has the DNA TGTGCCAGCAGCTCGGGACTAGCGGGGATCGGCCTGCCCTACAATGAGCAGTTCTTC. It specifies CASSSGLAGIGLPYNEQFF. Combining the CDR3 with reference TRBV7-8 and TRBJ2-1 gives the whole variable domain GAGVSQSPRYKVAKRGQDVALRCDPISGHVSLFWYQQALGQGPEFLTYFQNEAQLDKSGLPSDRFFAERPEGSVSTLKIQRTQQEDSAVYLCASSSGLAGIGLPYNEQFFGPGTRLTVL.

This clonotype was observed a single time. Given a much more abundant clone one base away, this may be a read error. The chain has TRBV12-3 or TRBV12-4 and TRBJ1-6; a weak D match, TRBD1 (5 bases). There are 15 residues in the CDR3. This CDR3 reads CARSSPSGPNSPLHF. The CDR3, as DNA: TGTGCCAGGAGTTCCCCCTCGGGACCAAATTCACCCCTCCACTTT.

The chain couples TRBV19 to TRBJ2-1, with 10 bases that match TRBD2. CDR3 length: 19 amino acids. The V gene's germline CDR1 is LNHDA and CDR2 SQIVND (reference sequence). Trimming took 0 bases from V and 0 from J; bases not matched to a gene: 8. The CDR3 bases are TGTGCCAGTAGTATAGATGTCTCTAGCGGGGGTTTCTCCTACAATGAGCAGTTCTTC. As protein: CASSIDVSSGGFSYNEQFF. Drawing the rest from reference TRBV19 and TRBJ2-1, the complete variable domain is DGGITQSPKYLFRKEGQNVTLSCEQNLNHDAMYWYRQDPGQGLRLIYYSQIVNDFQKGDIAEGYSVSREKKESFPLTVTSAQKNPTAFYLCASSIDVSSGGFSYNEQFFGPGTRLTVL.

This sequence joins TRBV18 and TRBJ2-1; 7 nucleotides match TRBD1. There are 17 residues in the CDR3. CDR1 and CDR2 (germline): KGHSH, LQKENI. The V segment lost 0 bases and the J segment 7 bases; nucleotides outside the gene matches: 12. The chain's CDR3 is CASSPPDTGVVGNEQFF. The CDR3 bases are TGTGCCAGCTCACCACCTGATACAGGGGTCGTAGGGAATGAGCAGTTCTTC.

The gene calls are TRBV20-1 and TRBJ1-2; TRBD1 is a possible D gene (5 bases). V was cut by 6 bases and J by 2 bases, with 19 bases left in between. The CDR3 spans 15 residues. The germline V gene has CDR1 DFQATT and CDR2 SNEGSKA (reference sequence). CDR3 amino acids: CSAFDNRTPNYGYTF. The CDR3 bases are TGCAGTGCCTTCGATAACAGGACTCCCAACTATGGCTACACCTTC.